The 28 T cell receptor beta chains in this list originate from one sample, sequenced in a study of T cell responses to AZD1222 COVID-19 vaccine. Sequencing used immunoSEQ multiplex PCR; TCRdb keeps in-frame clones, though not all of them. This table holds approximately 150,000 clones, 80% to 95% found once. The starting material was peripheral blood, obtained on day 0 of AZD1222 vaccination. Receptors originate from an adult in good health.

This clone was found a few times. The chain has TRBV20-1 and TRBJ1-1; D remains unclear. Trimming took 3 bases from V and 1 from J, leaving 9 bases between them. The CDR3 is 13 amino acids. Germline V gene sequence: CDR1 DFQATT, CDR2 SNEGSKA (reference sequence). The CDR3 spells CSASEAANTEAFF. CDR3 bases: TGCAGTGCTAGTGAGGCAGCGAACACTGAAGCTTTCTTT.

The chain uses TRBV9 and TRBJ1-5; unclear D gene. Trimming removed 0 bases from V and 8 bases from J, with 15 bases in between. CDR3 length equals 15 residues. Germline V lookup: CDR1 SGDLS, CDR2 YYNGEE. The CDR3 loop reads CASSVGAAPMEPQHF. The CDR3 nucleotides read TGTGCCAGCAGCGTAGGGGCAGCCCCGATGGAGCCCCAGCATTTT.

In this sample, this clone turned up once. This chain links TRBV28 with TRBJ1-5, with D hard to call. Looked up from germline, CDR1 is MDHEN and CDR2 is SYDVKM. V was trimmed by 4 bases and J by 4 bases, leaving 11 bases between them. The CDR3 extends over 14 amino acids. In DNA, the CDR3 is TGTGCCAGCAGTTCGTCCGGCGGGAATCAGCCCCAGCATTTT. This codes for CASSSSGGNQPQHF.

The chain employs TRBV7-9 and TRBJ2-3; the D gene is possibly TRBD2 (6 bases). The germline V gene encodes CDR1 SEHNR and CDR2 FQNEAQ (reference sequence). V was clipped by 5 bases and J by 1 base, with 19 bases between them. This CDR3 is 17 amino acids long. The CDR3 protein is CASSLSRRGWGTDTQYF. The CDR3 DNA sequence: TGTGCCAGCAGCCTTTCTCGGCGGGGCTGGGGCACAGATACGCAGTATTTT.

The table lists this clone with a count of one. The chain employs TRBV6-6 and TRBJ2-3, with 7 bases fitting TRBD2. Germline trimming cut 6 bases from V and 5 bases from J; bases unmatched to any gene: 11. This CDR3 is built from 15 residues. Germline V gene data show CDR1 as MNHNY and CDR2 as SVGAGI (reference sequence). CDR3 amino acids: CASSPRGGRGDTQYF. The DNA of the CDR3 is TGTGCCAGCAGCCCCCGGGGTGGGAGGGGAGATACGCAGTATTTT.

The chain has TRBV4-1 and TRBJ2-7, with a tentative D call TRBD2 (5 bases). V was shortened by 4 bases and J by 3 bases, with 10 bases between the two germline ends. Germline assignment: CDR1 MGHRA and CDR2 YSYEKL. The CDR3 has 13 residues. The CDR3: CASSPVTSYEQYF. The CDR3 DNA is TGCGCCAGCAGCCCCGTCACTAGCTACGAGCAGTACTTC.

The CDR3, as DNA: TGTGCCAGCAGTTGGGAGGGGGCTGGGGATGAAAAACTGTTTTTT. Protein product: CASSWEGAGDEKLFF. The chain uses TRBV28 and TRBJ1-4; the match to TRBD1 covers 7 bases. The CDR3 is made up of 15 amino acids. CDR1 is MDHEN and CDR2 is SYDVKM in the germline V gene. J was trimmed by 6 bases and V by 4 bases; bases with no gene match: 8.

The chain has TRBV28 and TRBJ1-1; 9 positions agree with TRBD1. Germline trimming cut 9 bases from V and 5 bases from J; bases unmatched to any gene: 13. Per the germline V gene, CDR1 is MDHEN and CDR2 is SYDVKM. The CDR3 has 15 amino acids. The CDR3 protein is CASNSPDRGRTEAFF. Written as DNA, the CDR3 is TGTGCCAGTAATAGCCCGGACAGGGGAAGAACTGAAGCTTTCTTT.

This clone was detected only a few times. The chain recombines TRBV10-1 with TRBJ2-1; TRBD1 agrees at 7 bases. The CDR3 length is 15 residues. V lost 3 bases and J lost 11; bases outside the gene matches: 13. The germline gives CDR1 WNHNN, CDR2 SYGVQD (reference sequence). This chain's CDR3 is CASSENRGLTMKQFF. DNA for the CDR3: TGCGCCAGCAGTGAAAACAGGGGTTTGACAATGAAGCAGTTCTTC.

The genes are TRBV9 and TRBJ1-1; D call uncertain. The germline V gene encodes CDR1 SGDLS and CDR2 YYNGEE. The CDR3 loop spans 13 amino acids. V gave up 3 bases and J gave up 1 base, with 7 bases separating them. The CDR3 DNA follows: TGTGCCAGCAGCGCCGTGTGGAACACTGAAGCTTTCTTT. Protein product: CASSAVWNTEAFF.

The genes are TRBV12-2 and TRBJ2-3; the D call in the table, TRBD2, was not verified against the DNA. TRBV12-2 is tagged as a pseudogene. This CDR3 region has 17 residues. In DNA form, the CDR3 reads TGTGCAAGTCGCTTATTACCTAGCGAGACATACACAGATACGCAGTATTTT. Its protein product is CASRLLPSETYTDTQYF.

The chain combines TRBV19 with TRBJ2-1; no clear D. V shed 5 bases and J shed 7 bases, with 18 bases lying between them. This CDR3 has 15 amino acids. Germline V gene sequence: CDR1 LNHDA, CDR2 SQIVND (reference sequence). CDR3 bases: TGTGCCAGTAGTCCCCGTTTAAGGGCACGGAATGAGCAGTTCTTC. This encodes CASSPRLRARNEQFF.

The genes are TRBV15 and TRBJ2-7, with 7 bases matching TRBD2. CDR3 length: 14 residues. Per the germline V gene, CDR1 is LNHNV and CDR2 is YYDKDF (reference sequence). The trim removed 0 bases at V and 6 bases at J, leaving 5 bases unmatched. CDR3 in DNA: TGTGCCACCAGCAGAGATGTCCCGGGGGGCGAGCAGTACTTC. Translating it yields CATSRDVPGGEQYF.

This clone was seen more than once but under ten times. The chain combines TRBV6-5 with TRBJ2-6, with D unclear. The CDR3 is made up of 13 amino acids. Germline assignment: CDR1 MNHEY and CDR2 SVGAGI. V was clipped by 7 bases and J by 2 bases, with 6 bases between them. CDR3 DNA: TGTGCCAGCAAAAGGGCTGGGGCCAACGTCCTGACTTTC. This encodes CASKRAGANVLTF.

V is TRBV5-1 and J is TRBJ1-5; D might be TRBD1 (5 bases). The V end was cut by 6 bases, the J end by 0 bases, with 22 bases between. The CDR3 is 18 residues long. CDR1 SGHRS and CDR2 YFSETQ come from the germline V gene. DNA of the CDR3: TGCGCCAGCATGGTTATCGTCAGGGATGGCCATAGCAATCAGCCCCAGCATTTT. It specifies CASMVIVRDGHSNQPQHF.

The chain has TRBV16 and TRBJ2-3, with TRBD1 matching over 7 bases. Trimming at V came to 1 base and at J to 4 bases, leaving 5 bases not matched to a gene. CDR1 and CDR2 from the germline V gene are KGHSY and FQNENV. The CDR3 is 15 amino acids. The CDR3 DNA reads TGTGCCAGCAGCCAATGGGACAGACTGTCAGATACGCAGTATTTT. Its translation is CASSQWDRLSDTQYF.

V and J are TRBV12-3 or TRBV12-4 and TRBJ1-2; no definite D call. V lost 3 bases and J lost 8, with 13 bases in between. The CDR3 spans 13 residues. The CDR3 loop is CASSFGHPGGYTF. The DNA of the CDR3 is TGTGCCAGCAGTTTTGGCCACCCGGGCGGCTACACCTTC.

This clone appeared a single time. V gene TRBV28 combines with J gene TRBJ1-5, with D possibly TRBD1 on 6 matching bases. The ends were cut back, 7 bases at V and 6 bases at J, with 10 bases in the middle. Germline-derived CDR1 and CDR2 are MDHEN and SYDVKM. The CDR3 is 12 residues long. For the CDR3, the DNA is TGTGCCAGCAAGGGGGTGGGTCAGCCCCAGCATTTT. Its protein is CASKGVGQPQHF.

The chain links TRBV30 to TRBJ2-6, with no clear D. The V gene's germline CDR1 is GTSNPN and CDR2 SVGIG (reference sequence). The V end was cut by 3 bases, the J end by 2 bases, with 5 bases between. This CDR3 region has 13 residues. The CDR3 nucleotides read TGTGCCTGGAGGAAGGCTGGGGCCAACGTCCTGACTTTC. Its translation: CAWRKAGANVLTF.

The chain links TRBV7-2 to TRBJ2-2; D gene uncertain. CDR1 is SGHTA and CDR2 is FQGNSA in the germline V gene. The CDR3 is made up of 13 amino acids. The V gene lost 4 bases and the J gene lost 7 bases, with 10 bases spanning the gap. Here the CDR3 reads CASSSKVVGELFF. The CDR3 DNA reads as TGTGCCAGCAGCTCTAAGGTGGTCGGGGAGCTGTTTTTT.

This clone appeared a single time. CDR3 sequence: CASRRYGGLIGLNTEAFF. In DNA form, the CDR3 reads TGTGCCAGCAGGCGATATGGGGGGTTGATTGGTCTGAACACTGAAGCTTTCTTT. The V and J genes are TRBV5-6 and TRBJ1-1; possibly TRBD1 for D (5 bases). V lost 5 bases to trimming and J lost 0 bases, with 23 bases between them. The CDR3 runs 18 residues. Germline assignment: CDR1 SGHDT and CDR2 YYEEEE.

V usage is TRBV11-2 and J usage is TRBJ1-1; no reliable D call. The CDR3 runs to 13 residues. V was shortened by 1 base and J by 1 base, with 4 bases between the two germline ends. The germline CDR1 and CDR2 sequences are SGHAT and FQNNGV. This chain's CDR3 is CASSLVRNTEAFF. For the CDR3, the DNA is TGTGCCAGCAGCTTAGTCCGGAACACTGAAGCTTTCTTT.

This chain links TRBV29-1 with TRBJ1-1, with 9 positions matching TRBD1. The CDR3 length is 13 residues. CDR1 is SQVTM and CDR2 is ANQGSEA in the germline V gene. The V and J ends lost 6 bases and 11 bases, in that order; junction bases with no gene match: 13. CDR3 amino acids: CSVRQGVEWWAFF. For the CDR3, the DNA is TGCAGCGTAAGACAGGGGGTGGAGTGGTGGGCTTTCTTT.

This chain links TRBV7-8 with TRBJ2-1; 12 positions match TRBD2. The CDR3 runs to 14 residues. V shed 5 bases, J shed 14 bases, and the junction held 10 bases outside the gene matches. The germline gives CDR1 SGHVS, CDR2 FQNEAQ. The CDR3 loop is CASSVGTSGRREFF. CDR3 coding DNA: TGTGCCAGCAGCGTCGGGACTAGCGGGCGGAGGGAGTTCTTC. The whole variable domain, remainder taken from reference TRBV7-8 and TRBJ2-1, is GAGVSQSPRYKVAKRGQDVALRCDPISGHVSLFWYQQALGQGPEFLTYFQNEAQLDKSGLPSDRFFAERPEGSVSTLKIQRTQQEDSAVYLCASSVGTSGRREFFGPGTRLTVL.

CDR3 loop: CASRWDTKVTEAFF. Here the CDR3 DNA reads TGTGCCAGCAGGTGGGACACGAAGGTTACTGAAGCTTTCTTT. The V gene is TRBV27, the J gene TRBJ1-1; D may be TRBD1 (6 bases). Germline V lookup: CDR1 MNHEY, CDR2 SMNVEV (reference sequence). V lost 6 bases to trimming and J lost 5 bases, with 16 bases between them. This CDR3 spans 14 amino acids.

The chain has TRBV5-6 and TRBJ2-3; TRBD1 agrees at 7 bases. The CDR3 contains 15 residues. V was clipped by 2 bases and J by 4 bases; unmatched bases: 7. Germline V gives CDR1 SGHDT, CDR2 YYEEEE. CDR3 sequence (DNA): TGTGCCAGCAGCTTATCCGGGACAGTTGCAGATACGCAGTATTTT. Translated, it gives CASSLSGTVADTQYF.

V gene TRBV20-1 combines with J gene TRBJ1-5; D may be TRBD1 (5 bases). Germline values: CDR1 DFQATT, CDR2 SNEGSKA (reference sequence). Trimming stripped 3 bases from V and 6 bases from J, with 12 bases between. This CDR3 is 13 amino acids long. In DNA, the CDR3 is TGCAGTGCTAGTGGGGCCCCGAGTCAGCCCCAGCATTTT. Residues: CSASGAPSQPQHF.

The rearrangement joins TRBV12-5 to TRBJ1-1; D possibly corresponds to TRBD1 (5 bases). V lost 0 bases and J 5 bases, leaving 10 bases between the germline ends. Germline V gives CDR1 LGHNT, CDR2 FRNRAP. The CDR3 is 14 amino acids. This CDR3 reads CASGLVGGRTEAFF. The CDR3, as DNA: TGTGCTAGTGGTTTGGTGGGGGGTAGGACTGAAGCTTTCTTT.